This T cell receptor beta chain stems from a study of T cell repertoires in cytomegalovirus infection. Whole-study context: The study used recently identified HLA-C-restricted and well-studied HLA-B-restricted CMV epitopes. Indicated by public TCR beta signatures were CMV infection and matching HLA type.

TCRdb independently ran MiXCR on the reads; one entry per CDR3 protein. The sample includes about 110,000 distinct CDR3 sequences, around 31% of them seen just once. The study's findings and limits: The ex vivo response was dominated by HLA-C-restricted CMV-specific TCR beta clonotypes.

For this clonotype: Its antigen is unknown.

The germline V gene encodes CDR1 MNHNY and CDR2 SVGAGI (reference sequence). This CDR3 contains 16 residues. Between the trimmed V and J ends, which lost 2 bases and 2 bases, there was a span of 14 bases. The sequencing here drew on CD8+ T cells from cultured PBMCs, taken from culture after CMV antigen stimulation. The origin of this receptor is a human donor in good health (CMV status not recorded). Some clones in this sample may be carry-over from other donors' samples. The J gene is TRBJ2-3, the V gene TRBV6-6; D remains unclear. The CDR3 loop is CASSYSKSENTDTQYF. The CDR3 DNA is TGTGCCAGCAGTTACAGCAAGTCCGAAAACACAGATACGCAGTATTTT.